This T cell receptor (beta chain) comes out of a study of cytomegalovirus exposure and HLA in healthy donors. Looking at the study overall: Around 190 million T cells yielded roughly 100 million unique TCR beta sequences, as an earlier analysis found.

The ends lost 4 bases at V and 8 bases at J; junction bases unmatched: 12. Germline V gene lookup returns CDR1 SGHRS and CDR2 YFSETQ. The CDR3 spans 15 residues. Study-wide points: Most likely, a cluster of highly shared sequence variants arose as a sequencing artifact. Later work showed greater clonal expansion in HLA-associated TCR beta chains than in equally common others.

Concerning this clone itself: The antigen is unknown.

The PCR employed 60 Vbeta primers together with 13 Jbeta primers. Measured with immunoSEQ multiplex PCR; TCRdb has only the in-frame clones, and not every one. Its table records around 160,000 clones. Participants comprised healthy donors of bone marrow. The sequenced sample was PBMCs. This receptor was taken from a woman aged 45-65 years in good health and CMV-seronegative. The chain has TRBV5-1 and TRBJ1-2; 9 nucleotides match TRBD1. In DNA form, the CDR3 reads TGCGCCAGCAGCACCCAGACAGGGGGAGGAGAGGGCTACACCTTC. Translated, it gives CASSTQTGGGEGYTF.